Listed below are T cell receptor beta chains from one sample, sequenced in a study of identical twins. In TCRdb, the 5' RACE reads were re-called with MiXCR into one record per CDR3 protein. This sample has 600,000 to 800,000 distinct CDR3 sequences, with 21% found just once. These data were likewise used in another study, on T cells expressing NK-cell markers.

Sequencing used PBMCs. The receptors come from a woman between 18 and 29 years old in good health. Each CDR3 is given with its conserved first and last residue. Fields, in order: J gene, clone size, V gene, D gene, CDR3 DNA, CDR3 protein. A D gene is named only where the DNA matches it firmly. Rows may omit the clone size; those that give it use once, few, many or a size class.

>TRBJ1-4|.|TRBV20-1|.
TGCAGTGCGGCCAGGCGGTCGACTAATGAAAAACTGTTTTTT
CSAARRSTNEKLFF
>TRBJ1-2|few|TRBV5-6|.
TGTGCCAGCAGCTCTGGGGGCCTAGCTAACTATGGCTACACCTTC
CASSSGGLANYGYTF
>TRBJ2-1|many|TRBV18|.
TGTGCCAGCTCACCGGGAGGCAATGAGCAGTTCTTC
CASSPGGNEQFF
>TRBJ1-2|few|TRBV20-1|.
TGCAGTGCCCAACGACAGCGTACATATGGCTACACCTTC
CSAQRQRTYGYTF
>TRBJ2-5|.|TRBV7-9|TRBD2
TGTGCCAGCAGCTTAAACCCTGGACTAGCAGAGACCCAGTACTTC
CASSLNPGLAETQYF
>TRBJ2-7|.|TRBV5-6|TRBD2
TGTGCCAGCAGCTGGATCGGGGGGGCCTACGAGCAGTACTTC
CASSWIGGAYEQYF
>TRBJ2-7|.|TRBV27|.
TGTGCCAGCAGGAAACTGGGGCGAGAGCAGTACTTC
CASRKLGREQYF
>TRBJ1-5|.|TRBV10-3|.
TGTGCCATCAGTGATAGATCGGGGGGGAGCAATCAGCCCCAGCATTTT
CAISDRSGGSNQPQHF
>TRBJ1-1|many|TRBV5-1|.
TGCGCCAGCAGCTTGGGCAGGGGTGAGACTGAAGCTTTCTTT
CASSLGRGETEAFF
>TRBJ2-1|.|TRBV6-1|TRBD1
TGTGCCAGCCGTAGACAGGGTCTCTACAATGAGCAGTTCTTC
CASRRQGLYNEQFF
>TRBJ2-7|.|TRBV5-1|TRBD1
TGCGCCAGCAGCCTTGGACAGGACACTATCTACGAGCAGTACTTC
CASSLGQDTIYEQYF
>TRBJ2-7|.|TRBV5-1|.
TGCGCCAGCAGCTTGCCTCTGGGAGAAGAGCAGTACTTC
CASSLPLGEEQYF
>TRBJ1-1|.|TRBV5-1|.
TGCGCCAGCAGCTTGGGCCCTCGGGGGGACACTGAAGCTTTCTTT
CASSLGPRGDTEAFF
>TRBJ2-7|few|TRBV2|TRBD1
TGTGCCAGCAGTCCCCGGGACAGCCTAGGAAGTTCCAAGCAGTACTTC
CASSPRDSLGSSKQYF
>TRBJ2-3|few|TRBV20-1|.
TGCAGTGCTAGAACTCCAGGGCGCACAGATACGCAGTATTTT
CSARTPGRTDTQYF
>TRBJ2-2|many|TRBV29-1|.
TGCAGCGCTGTGACAGGGAACACCGGGGAGCTGTTTTTT
CSAVTGNTGELFF
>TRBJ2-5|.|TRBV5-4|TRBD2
TGTGCCTTTGGGGCGGGGACTAAGACGGAGACCCAGTACTTC
CAFGAGTKTETQYF
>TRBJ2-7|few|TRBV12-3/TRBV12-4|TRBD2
TGTGCCAGCAGTTTAGTCGCGGGAGGGGGCGAGCAGTACTTC
CASSLVAGGGEQYF
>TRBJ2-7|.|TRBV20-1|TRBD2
TGCAGTGCTGACGCGGCTAGCGGGGCTTCCTACGAGCAGTACTTC
CSADAASGASYEQYF
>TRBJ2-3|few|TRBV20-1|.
TGCAGTGCTAGGGCCCTCAGGGACGCAGATACGCAGTATTTT
CSARALRDADTQYF